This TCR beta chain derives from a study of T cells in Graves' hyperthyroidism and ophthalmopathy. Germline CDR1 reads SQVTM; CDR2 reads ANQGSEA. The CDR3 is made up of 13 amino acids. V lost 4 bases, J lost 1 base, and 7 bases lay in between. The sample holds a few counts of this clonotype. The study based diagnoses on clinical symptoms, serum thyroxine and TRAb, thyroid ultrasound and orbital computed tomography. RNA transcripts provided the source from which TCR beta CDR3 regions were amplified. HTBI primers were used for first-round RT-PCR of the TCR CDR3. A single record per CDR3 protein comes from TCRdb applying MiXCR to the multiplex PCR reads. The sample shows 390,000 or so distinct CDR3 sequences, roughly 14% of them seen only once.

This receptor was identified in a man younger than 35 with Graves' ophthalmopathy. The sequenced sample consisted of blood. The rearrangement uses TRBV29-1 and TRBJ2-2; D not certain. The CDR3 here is CSVATENTGELFF. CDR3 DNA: TGCAGCGTTGCGACGGAGAACACCGGGGAGCTGTTTTTT.